Presented here are 6 T cell receptor beta chains from one specimen sequenced in a study of neurological immune-mediated disorders. TCRdb used MiXCR to reprocess the 5' RACE reads, holding one entry per CDR3 protein. The table shows 43,000 or so distinct CDR3 sequences, with approximately 15% occurring only once. Indicated time point: longitudinal time-point 3. Input material: PBMCs. These receptors all come from a man younger than 45 in good health.

Comment on this clonotype: A much larger clonotype is one base distant, so this may be a read error. CDR3 nucleotide sequence: TGTGCCAGCTCAACGGGACTAGCGGGAGGGGGAGAGAAGTACTTC. It encodes CASSTGLAGGGEKYF. V gene TRBV18 combines with J gene TRBJ2-7; TRBD2 matches at 16 bases. Germline loops: CDR1 KGHSH, CDR2 LQKENI. The CDR3 has 15 residues. After removal of 5 bases from V and 11 bases from J, the junction contained 9 bases not matched to a gene.

The chain is built from TRBV9 and TRBJ2-7; D might be TRBD1 or TRBD2, each matching 6 bases. The V and J ends lost 4 bases and 5 bases respectively, with 16 bases between them. The CDR3 is 14 amino acids. Germline V lookup: CDR1 SGDLS, CDR2 YYNGEE. DNA of the CDR3: TGTGCCAGCAGCTCAGATAGGGGGGTCAACGAGCAGTACTTC. This encodes CASSSDRGVNEQYF.

This clonotype was detected ten times or more. The rearrangement links TRBV12-3 or TRBV12-4 to TRBJ1-1; no clear D gene. With 7 bases removed from V and 5 bases from J, the gap between germline ends came to 11 bases. This CDR3 contains 12 residues. The CDR3 is CASTLGRTEAFF. The DNA of the CDR3 is TGTGCCAGCACTCTAGGACGGACTGAAGCTTTCTTT.

This chain uses TRBV5-1 with TRBJ2-1, with D perhaps TRBD1 or TRBD2 (6 bases each). The CDR3 runs to 18 residues. Trimming took 0 bases from V and 13 from J, leaving 29 bases between them. Germline assignment: CDR1 SGHRS and CDR2 YFSETQ. CDR3 loop: CASSLVGRGRPRGNYQFF. CDR3 DNA sequence: TGCGCCAGCAGCTTGGTGGGCAGGGGCCGTCCTCGGGGGAATTATCAGTTCTTC.

Ten or more counts support this clonotype. The chain joins TRBV29-1 to TRBJ1-1; D is undetermined. V lost 5 bases and J lost 0, with 10 bases in between. CDR1 and CDR2 (germline): SQVTM, ANQGSEA. This CDR3 spans 13 amino acids. In DNA, the CDR3 is TGCAGCGTTTCTGTCCTCATGAACACTGAAGCTTTCTTT. It translates to CSVSVLMNTEAFF.

Many counts were recorded for this clonotype. The chain joins TRBV5-1 to TRBJ2-1, with 7 bases that match TRBD2. This CDR3 spans 13 amino acids. J gave up 6 bases and V 2 bases, and 2 bases lay outside the gene matches. Germline V gene data show CDR1 as SGHRS and CDR2 as YFSETQ. CDR3 residues: CASSFTSVNEQFF. The DNA for the CDR3 is TGCGCCAGCAGCTTCACTAGCGTCAATGAGCAGTTCTTC.